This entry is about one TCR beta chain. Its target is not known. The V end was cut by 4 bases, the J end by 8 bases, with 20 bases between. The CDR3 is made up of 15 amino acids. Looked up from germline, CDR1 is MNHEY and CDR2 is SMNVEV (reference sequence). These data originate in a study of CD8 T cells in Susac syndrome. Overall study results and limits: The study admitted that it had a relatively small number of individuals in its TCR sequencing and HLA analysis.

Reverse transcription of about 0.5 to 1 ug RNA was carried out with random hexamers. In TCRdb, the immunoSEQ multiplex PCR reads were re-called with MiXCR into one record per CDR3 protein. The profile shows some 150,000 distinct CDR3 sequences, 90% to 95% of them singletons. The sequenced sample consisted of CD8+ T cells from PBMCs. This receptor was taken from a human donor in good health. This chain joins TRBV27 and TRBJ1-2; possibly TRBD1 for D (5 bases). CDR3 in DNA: TGTGCCAGCAGTTCCCATGGGACTGCCATCGGCGGCTACACCTTC. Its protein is CASSSHGTAIGGYTF.